This TCR beta chain was retrieved from a study of post-analysis software for immune sequencing data (dated by TCRdb to 2013 to 2016). For context, the study as a whole: Recorded disease courses included relapsing-remitting, secondary progressive and progressive-relapsing multiple sclerosis, with some patients lacking subtype annotation. Patient repertoires were compared against 10 to 12 previously published healthy control repertoires from donors aged roughly 6 to 28 years. A subset of samples was prepared in parallel using single-end sample barcoding, then pooled and co-amplified after Illumina adapter ligation. The study at large found these results: Compared with controls, multiple sclerosis patients had significantly lower normalized Chao1 diversity, a finding suggesting substantial peripheral T-cell clonal expansion. Four to six TRBV segments, including TRBV5-6, TRBV5-1 and TRBV20-1, were significantly more frequent in patients than controls. Direct clustering with F measure showed strong co-clustering of samples prepared in the same batch, prompting a batch-effect correction. The control group was slightly older than the multiple sclerosis patient group.

V and J lose 3 bases and 3 bases, and a span of 13 bases separates them. Inclusive of the bounding cysteine and phenylalanine, the CDR3 is 14 residues long. Only the CDR3 DNA is retained, 42 bases long and in frame from the first base. The germline V gene (reference sequence) supplies CDR1 DFQATT and CDR2 SNEGSKA. This clonotype was seen a few times. This receptor's antigen is unknown. No qualities accompany the bases; no much larger clone lies one base away. Library creation used PCR. The sequencing machine was an Illumina HiSeq 2500. To reduce PCR and sequencing biases, unique molecular identifiers were built into the TCR beta cDNA libraries. Roughly 0.5 million cDNA molecules were obtained per 1 to 10 million input T cells, so each molecule approximated one T cell. The same protocol used for the earlier healthy control dataset was applied to prepare and sequence the patient libraries. Within a given batch, samples were prepared together, multiplexed and sequenced on the same HiSeq lane. As for how the authors treated the data: Raw barcoded reads were processed with MIGEC, and single-read molecular identifier groups were discarded before consensus assembly and CDR3 extraction. VDJtools was used for post-analysis of the clonotype tables, and diversity was normalized by down-sampling every dataset to the size of the smallest sample. Repertoire overlap clustering matched CDR3 amino acid but not nucleotide sequences to correct batch-related cross-sample contamination. The public reads were run again by TCRdb, first through fastp at Q25 and then through MiXCR, and only productive beta chains were kept. Each entry is one CDR3 protein sequence, shown with its most common DNA and genes. The V and J calls come from TCRdb's annotation, not from the publication. The sample has approximately 660,000 distinct CDR3 sequences on record, around 64% of them singletons. The top ten clones comprise 11% of the sample.

To demonstrate the VDJtools post-analysis software, TCR beta repertoires were profiled from the peripheral blood of 13 young patients with multiple sclerosis. Multiple sclerosis patients were children and adolescents aged about 6 to 15 years. The origin of this receptor is a girl aged 2 to 10 with multiple sclerosis. The sequenced sample was blood. The sequence joins TRBV20-1 to TRBJ2-3; a weak D assignment points to TRBD2 (6 bases agree). The DNA is as follows: TGCAGTGCTAGGGGGGGTCCCCCGACAGATACGCAGTATTTT. Protein translation: CSARGGPPTDTQYF.